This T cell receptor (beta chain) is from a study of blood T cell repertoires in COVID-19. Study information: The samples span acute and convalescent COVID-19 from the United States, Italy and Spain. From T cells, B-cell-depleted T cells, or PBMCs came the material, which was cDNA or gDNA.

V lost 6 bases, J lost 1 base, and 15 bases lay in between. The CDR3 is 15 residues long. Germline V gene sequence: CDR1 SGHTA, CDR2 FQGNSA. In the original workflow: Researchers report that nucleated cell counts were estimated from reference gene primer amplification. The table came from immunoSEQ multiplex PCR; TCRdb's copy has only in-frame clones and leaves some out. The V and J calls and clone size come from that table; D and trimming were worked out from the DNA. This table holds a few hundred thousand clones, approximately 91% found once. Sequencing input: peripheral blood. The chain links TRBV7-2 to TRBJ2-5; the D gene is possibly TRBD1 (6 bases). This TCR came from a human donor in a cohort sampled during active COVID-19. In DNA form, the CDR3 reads TGTGCCAGCAGTCATGACAGGCTCCGCCAAGAGACCCAGTACTTC. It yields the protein CASSHDRLRQETQYF.